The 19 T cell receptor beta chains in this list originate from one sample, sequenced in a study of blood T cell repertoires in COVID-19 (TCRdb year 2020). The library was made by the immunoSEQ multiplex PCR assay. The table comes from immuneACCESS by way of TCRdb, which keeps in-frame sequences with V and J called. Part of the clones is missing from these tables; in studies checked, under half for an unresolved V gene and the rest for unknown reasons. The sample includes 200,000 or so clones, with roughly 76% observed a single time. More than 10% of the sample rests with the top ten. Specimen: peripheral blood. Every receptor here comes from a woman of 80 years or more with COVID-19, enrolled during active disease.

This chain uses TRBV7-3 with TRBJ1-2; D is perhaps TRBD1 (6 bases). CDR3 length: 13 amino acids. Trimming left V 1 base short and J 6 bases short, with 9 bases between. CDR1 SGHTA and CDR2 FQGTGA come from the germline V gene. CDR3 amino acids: CASSLNRVHGYTF. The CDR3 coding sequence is TGTGCCAGCAGCTTAAACAGGGTCCATGGCTACACCTTC.

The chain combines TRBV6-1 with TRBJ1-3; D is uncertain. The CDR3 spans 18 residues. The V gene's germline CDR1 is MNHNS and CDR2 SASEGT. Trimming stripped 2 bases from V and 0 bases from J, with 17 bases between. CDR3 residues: CASSESTIAFSSGNTIYF. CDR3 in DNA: TGTGCCAGCAGTGAATCTACGATCGCATTTAGCTCTGGAAACACCATATATTTT.

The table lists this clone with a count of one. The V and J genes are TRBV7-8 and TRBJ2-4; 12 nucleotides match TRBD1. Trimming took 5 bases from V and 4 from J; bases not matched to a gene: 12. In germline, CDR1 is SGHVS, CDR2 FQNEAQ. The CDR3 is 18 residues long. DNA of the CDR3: TGTGCCAGCAGCATTATATCGGGACAGGGGGCGAGGAAAAACATTCAGTACTTC. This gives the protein CASSIISGQGARKNIQYF.

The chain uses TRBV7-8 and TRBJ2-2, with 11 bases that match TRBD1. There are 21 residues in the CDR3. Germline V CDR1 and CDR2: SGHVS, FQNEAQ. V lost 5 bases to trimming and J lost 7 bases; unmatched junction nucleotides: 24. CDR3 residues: CASSPQTTRPRTGGEIGELFF. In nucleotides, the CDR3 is TGTGCCAGCAGCCCACAGACCACACGGCCCAGGACAGGGGGCGAAATCGGGGAGCTGTTTTTT. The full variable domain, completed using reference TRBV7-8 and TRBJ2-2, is GAGVSQSPRYKVAKRGQDVALRCDPISGHVSLFWYQQALGQGPEFLTYFQNEAQLDKSGLPSDRFFAERPEGSVSTLKIQRTQQEDSAVYLCASSPQTTRPRTGGEIGELFFGEGSRLTVL.

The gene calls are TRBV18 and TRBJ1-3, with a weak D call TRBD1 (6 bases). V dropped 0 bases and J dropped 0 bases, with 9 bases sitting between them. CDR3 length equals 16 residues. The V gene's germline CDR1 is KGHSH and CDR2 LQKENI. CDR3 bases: TGTGCCAGCTCACCACCGACAGGCCTCTCTGGAAACACCATATATTTT. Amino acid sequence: CASSPPTGLSGNTIYF.

In DNA, the CDR3 is TGTGCCAGCAGCCAGGACAGACTCTACGAGCAGTACTTC. Translation: CASSQDRLYEQYF. The chain carries TRBV7-2 and TRBJ2-7; a possible D gene is TRBD1 (6 bases). CDR1 is SGHTA, CDR2 FQGNSA, per germline. This CDR3 comprises 13 residues. V lost 5 bases and J lost 3, with 11 bases in between.

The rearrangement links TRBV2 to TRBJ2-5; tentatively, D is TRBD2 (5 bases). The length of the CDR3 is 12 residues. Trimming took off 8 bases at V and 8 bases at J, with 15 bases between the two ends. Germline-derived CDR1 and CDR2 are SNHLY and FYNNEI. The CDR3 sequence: CASLRLRGTQYF. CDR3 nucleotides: TGTGCCAGCCTAAGACTACGTGGTACCCAGTACTTC.

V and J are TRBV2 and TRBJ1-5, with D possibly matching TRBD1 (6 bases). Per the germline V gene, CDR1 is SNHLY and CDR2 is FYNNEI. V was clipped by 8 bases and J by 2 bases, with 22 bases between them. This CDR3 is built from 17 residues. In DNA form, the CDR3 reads TGTGCCAGCTGGGGTTTGGGGCCAGGGGTGGGCAATCAGCCCCAGCATTTT. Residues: CASWGLGPGVGNQPQHF.

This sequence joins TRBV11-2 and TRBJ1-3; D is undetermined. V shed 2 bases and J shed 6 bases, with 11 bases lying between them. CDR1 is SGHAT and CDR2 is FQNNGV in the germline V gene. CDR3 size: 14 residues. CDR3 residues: CASSLMRAENTIYF. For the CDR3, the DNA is TGTGCCAGCAGCTTAATGAGGGCCGAAAACACCATATATTTT.

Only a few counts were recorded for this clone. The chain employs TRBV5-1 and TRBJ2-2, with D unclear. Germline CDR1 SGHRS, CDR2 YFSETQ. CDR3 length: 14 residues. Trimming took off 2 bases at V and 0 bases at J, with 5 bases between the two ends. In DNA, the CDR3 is TGCGCCAGCAGCTTAGCTGCGAACACCGGGGAGCTGTTTTTT. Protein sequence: CASSLAANTGELFF.

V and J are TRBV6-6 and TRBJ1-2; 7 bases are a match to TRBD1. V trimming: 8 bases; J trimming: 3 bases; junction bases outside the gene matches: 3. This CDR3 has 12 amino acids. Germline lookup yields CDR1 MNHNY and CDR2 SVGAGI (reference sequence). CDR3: CASLGTDYGYTF. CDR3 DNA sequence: TGTGCCAGCTTAGGGACAGACTATGGCTACACCTTC.

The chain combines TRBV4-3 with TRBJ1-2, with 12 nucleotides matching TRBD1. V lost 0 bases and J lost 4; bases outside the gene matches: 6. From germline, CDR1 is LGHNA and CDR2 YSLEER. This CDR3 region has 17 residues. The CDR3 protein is CASSQDEGTGGTYGYTF. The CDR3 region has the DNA TGCGCCAGCAGCCAAGATGAAGGGACAGGGGGCACCTATGGCTACACCTTC.

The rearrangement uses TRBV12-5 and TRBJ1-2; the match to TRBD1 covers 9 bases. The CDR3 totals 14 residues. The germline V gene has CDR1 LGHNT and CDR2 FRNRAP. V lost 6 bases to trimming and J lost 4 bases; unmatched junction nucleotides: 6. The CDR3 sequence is CASGRGTGSYGYTF. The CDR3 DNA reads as TGTGCTAGTGGCCGCGGGACAGGGAGCTATGGCTACACCTTC.

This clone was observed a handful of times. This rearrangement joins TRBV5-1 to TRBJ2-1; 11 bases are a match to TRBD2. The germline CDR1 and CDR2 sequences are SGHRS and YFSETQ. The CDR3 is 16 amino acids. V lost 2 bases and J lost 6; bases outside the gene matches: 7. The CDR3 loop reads CASSFSTSGAPNEQFF. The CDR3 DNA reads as TGCGCCAGCAGCTTCTCGACTAGCGGGGCCCCCAATGAGCAGTTCTTC.

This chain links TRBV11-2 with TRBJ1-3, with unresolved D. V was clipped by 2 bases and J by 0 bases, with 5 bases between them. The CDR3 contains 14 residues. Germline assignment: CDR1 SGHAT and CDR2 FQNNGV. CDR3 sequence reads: CASSLFHSGNTIYF. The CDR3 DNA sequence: TGTGCCAGCAGCTTATTTCACTCTGGAAACACCATATATTTT.

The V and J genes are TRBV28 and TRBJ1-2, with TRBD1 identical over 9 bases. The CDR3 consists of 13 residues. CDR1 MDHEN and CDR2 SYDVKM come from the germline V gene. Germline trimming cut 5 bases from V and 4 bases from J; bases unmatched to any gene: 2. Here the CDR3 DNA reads TGTGCCAGCAGTGCGGACAGGGGCTATGGCTACACCTTC. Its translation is CASSADRGYGYTF.

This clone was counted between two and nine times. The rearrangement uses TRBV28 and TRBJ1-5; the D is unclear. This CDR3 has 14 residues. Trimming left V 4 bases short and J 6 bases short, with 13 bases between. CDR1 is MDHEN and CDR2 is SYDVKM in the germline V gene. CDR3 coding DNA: TGTGCCAGCAGTTCACCTGGACGGGGTCAGCCCCAGCATTTT. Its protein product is CASSSPGRGQPQHF.

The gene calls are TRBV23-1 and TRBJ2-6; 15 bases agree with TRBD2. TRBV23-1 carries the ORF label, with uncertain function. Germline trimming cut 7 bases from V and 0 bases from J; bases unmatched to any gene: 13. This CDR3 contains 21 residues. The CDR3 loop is CASNSSLGTSGRNSGANVLTF. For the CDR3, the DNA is TGCGCCAGCAATTCAAGTCTCGGGACTAGCGGGAGGAACTCTGGGGCCAACGTCCTGACTTTC.

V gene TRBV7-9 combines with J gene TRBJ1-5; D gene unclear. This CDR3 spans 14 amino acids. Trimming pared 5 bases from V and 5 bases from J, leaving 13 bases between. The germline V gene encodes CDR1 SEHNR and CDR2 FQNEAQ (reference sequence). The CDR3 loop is CASSRSTLDQPQHF. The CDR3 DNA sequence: TGTGCCAGCAGCCGTTCGACTCTTGATCAGCCCCAGCATTTT. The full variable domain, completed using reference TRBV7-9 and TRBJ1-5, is DTGVSQNPRHKITKRGQNVTFRCDPISEHNRLYWYRQTLGQGPEFLTYFQNEAQLEKSRLLSDRFSAERPKGSFSTLEIQRTEQGDSAMYLCASSRSTLDQPQHFGDGTRLSIL.